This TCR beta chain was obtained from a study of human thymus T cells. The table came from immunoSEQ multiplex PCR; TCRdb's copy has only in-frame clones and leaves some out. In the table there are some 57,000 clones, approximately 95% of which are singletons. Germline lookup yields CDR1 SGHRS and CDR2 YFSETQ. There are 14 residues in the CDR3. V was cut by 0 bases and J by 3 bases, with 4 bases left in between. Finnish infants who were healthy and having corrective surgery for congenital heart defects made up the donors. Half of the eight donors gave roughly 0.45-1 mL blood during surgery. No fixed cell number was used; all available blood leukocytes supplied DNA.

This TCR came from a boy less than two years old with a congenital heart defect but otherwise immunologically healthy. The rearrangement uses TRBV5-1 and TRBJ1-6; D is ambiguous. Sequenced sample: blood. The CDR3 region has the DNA TGCGCCAGCAGCTTGGGACACTATAATTCACCCCTCCACTTT. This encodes CASSLGHYNSPLHF. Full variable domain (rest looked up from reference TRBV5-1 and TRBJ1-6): KAGVTQTPRYLIKTRGQQVTLSCSPISGHRSVSWYQQTPGQGLQFLFEYFSETQRNKGNFPGRFSGRQFSNSRSEMNVSTLELGDSALYLCASSLGHYNSPLHFGNGTRLTVT.